Following are 12 T cell receptor beta chains from one sample sequenced in a study of cytomegalovirus exposure and HLA in healthy donors (dated by TCRdb to 2016 to 2017). Libraries were constructed by the immunoSEQ multiplex PCR assay. For the multiplex PCR, a mixture combining 60 forward primers for TCR Vbeta segments and 13 reverse primers for TCR Jbeta segments was used. The immuneACCESS repertoire file appears here via TCRdb, limited to in-frame rearrangements. These files lack a portion of the clones; in checked studies, under half of the deficit traces to unresolved V genes, and the cause of the others is not known. Counted in this sample were 200,000 to 250,000 clones; approximately 88% of them appeared once. Over 0.65% of the sample lies in the top ten. The sample comprised PBMCs. The receptors come from a boy aged 2 to 10 in good health and CMV-seronegative.

The chain has TRBV7-3 and TRBJ2-1; 10 bases align to TRBD2. The germline V gene encodes CDR1 SGHTA and CDR2 FQGTGA. Trimming cost V 2 bases and J 9 bases; bases outside gene matches: 7. This CDR3 contains 15 residues. CDR3 protein: CASSLGLAGESEQFF. DNA of the CDR3: TGTGCCAGCAGCTTAGGCCTAGCGGGGGAAAGTGAGCAGTTCTTC.

V and J are TRBV7-9 and TRBJ2-1, with D maybe TRBD2 (6 bases). V gave up 0 bases and J gave up 1 base, with 13 bases separating them. Germline V gene sequence: CDR1 SEHNR, CDR2 FQNEAQ (reference sequence). The CDR3 loop spans 17 amino acids. CDR3 nucleotide sequence: TGTGCCAGCAGCTTAGCGAACGCGGGAACTTCCTACAATGAGCAGTTCTTC. This encodes CASSLANAGTSYNEQFF.

The rearrangement links TRBV18 to TRBJ2-3; possibly TRBD2 for D (6 bases). Germline assignment: CDR1 KGHSH and CDR2 LQKENI. The CDR3 covers 15 residues. Between the trimmed V and J ends, which lost 6 bases and 4 bases, there was a span of 17 bases. The CDR3 nucleotides are TGTGCCAGCTCCGCTCTCCTAGCGACGGCAGATACGCAGTATTTT. It yields the protein CASSALLATADTQYF.

This clone appeared a few times. The rearrangement joins TRBV4-1 to TRBJ1-5; D is unclear. The CDR3 is made up of 14 amino acids. Germline V gene sequence: CDR1 MGHRA, CDR2 YSYEKL. V dropped 0 bases and J dropped 7 bases, with 10 bases sitting between them. CDR3: CASSQEWGGQPQHF. CDR3 DNA sequence: TGCGCCAGCAGCCAAGAGTGGGGAGGACAGCCCCAGCATTTT.

This clone was observed a single time. The chain joins TRBV5-8 to TRBJ2-1, with a tentative D call TRBD1 (5 bases). Germline CDR1 and CDR2: SGHTS and YDEGEE. The CDR3 consists of 16 residues. Trimming shortened V by 3 bases and J by 3 bases, and 16 bases separated the two germline ends. The CDR3 DNA reads as TGTGCCAGCAGCTCTATCGGCAGGGTATACTACAATGAGCAGTTCTTC. The encoded protein is CASSSIGRVYYNEQFF.

This clone was seen a single time. The rearrangement uses TRBV29-1 and TRBJ2-6, with D possibly matching TRBD1 (5 bases). Germline values: CDR1 SQVTM, CDR2 ANQGSEA. There are 14 residues in the CDR3. Trimming left V 7 bases short and J 2 bases short, with 12 bases between. CDR3 protein: CSAAGKTGANVLTF. The CDR3 bases are TGCAGCGCTGCAGGGAAAACTGGGGCCAACGTCCTGACTTTC.

This clone was observed once. The chain couples TRBV27 to TRBJ2-5; maybe TRBD1 (6 bases). Germline assignment: CDR1 MNHEY and CDR2 SMNVEV (reference sequence). CDR3 length equals 15 residues. Trimming took 5 bases from V and 5 from J, leaving 18 bases between them. The CDR3 region has the DNA TGTGCCAGCAGTGTCAACCCAGGGGTTTGGGAGACCCAGTACTTC. Translation gives CASSVNPGVWETQYF.

J is TRBJ1-3 and V is TRBV5-4; D ambiguous. V shed 5 bases and J shed 6 bases, with 18 bases lying between them. This CDR3 region has 15 residues. Germline CDR1 is SGHNT and CDR2 is YYREEE (reference sequence). The CDR3 sequence: CASSHVLRVENTIYF. CDR3 DNA sequence: TGTGCCAGCAGTCATGTCCTGCGGGTTGAAAACACCATATATTTT. The full variable domain, in which reference TRBV5-4 and TRBJ1-3 provide the parts outside the CDR3, is ETGVTQSPTHLIKTRGQQVTLRCSSQSGHNTVSWYQQALGQGPQFIFQYYREEENGRGNFPPRFSGLQFPNYSSELNVNALELDDSALYLCASSHVLRVENTIYFGEGSWLTVV.

This clone was found a few times. This rearrangement joins TRBV27 to TRBJ2-7; 9 positions agree with TRBD1. V lost 5 bases and J lost 3; bases outside the gene matches: 5. In germline, CDR1 is MNHEY, CDR2 SMNVEV (reference sequence). CDR3 length equals 14 residues. As DNA, the CDR3 is TGTGCCAGCAGTCCAGGGACAGGGAACTACGAGCAGTACTTC. Amino acid sequence: CASSPGTGNYEQYF.

DNA for the CDR3: TGCGCCAGCAGCTTGGGACAGGGGGTAACAGATACGCAGTATTTT. This sequence encodes CASSLGQGVTDTQYF. J is TRBJ2-3 and V is TRBV5-1, with 9 positions matching TRBD1. The CDR3 is 15 residues long. V shed 0 bases and J 3 bases; nucleotides not matched to a gene: 2. Germline V gene lookup returns CDR1 SGHRS and CDR2 YFSETQ.

This clone occurred once. The V call is TRBV5-4, the J call TRBJ1-2; D might be TRBD1 (5 bases). Trimming took 0 bases from V and 8 from J, leaving 14 bases between them. Germline V lookup: CDR1 SGHNT, CDR2 YYREEE (reference sequence). The CDR3 is made up of 14 amino acids. For the CDR3, the DNA is TGTGCCAGCAGCTTGGATGAAGGGGCCTGGGGCTACACCTTC. Translated, it gives CASSLDEGAWGYTF.

This sequence joins TRBV2 and TRBJ2-7, with D perhaps matching TRBD1 (6 bases). The CDR3 has 13 residues. V lost 6 bases to trimming and J lost 1 base, with 10 bases between them. Germline loops: CDR1 SNHLY, CDR2 FYNNEI. CDR3 sequence (DNA): TGTGCCAGCAGCTCAGGGGATTCCTACGAGCAGTACTTC. Protein product: CASSSGDSYEQYF.